This T cell receptor (beta chain) appears in the sequencing data of a study of OX40 agonist ivuxolimab in advanced cancers. Turning to the study itself: Age averaged around 60 years (range roughly 23 to 80), and roughly 82% were male.

Study observations and caveats: Also showing low normalized T-cell clonal expansion were some of the nonresponders. Among expanded peripheral T cells, antigen specificity went undetermined.

The CDR3 has 15 residues. Germline assignment: CDR1 MNHNY and CDR2 SVGAGI (reference sequence). V trimming: 2 bases; J trimming: 9 bases; junction bases outside the gene matches: 10. To note about this clone: Its antigen is unidentified.

Blood specimens came from baseline, cycle 4 day 1, and cycle 7 day 1. Sequenced by immunoSEQ multiplex PCR; TCRdb stores in-frame clones only, minus some. The top ten hold about 0.58% of the sample, which has around 50,000 clones, roughly 88% seen once. The input for sequencing was CD4+ or CD8+ T cells sorted from blood, taken in a trial of the OX40 agonist ivuxolimab. The gene calls are TRBV6-6 and TRBJ2-1; TRBD2 matches at 7 bases. The receptor's source is an adult with an advanced solid tumor such as melanoma, head and neck, liver or kidney cancer. For the CDR3, the DNA is TGTGCCAGCAGTTACGGGAGGGCCCTTTTTTTTGAGCAGTTCTTC. Translation gives CASSYGRALFFEQFF.